This T cell receptor (beta chain) was recovered during a study of Graves' ophthalmopathy and Graves' hyperthyroidism. Germline lookup yields CDR1 SNHLY and CDR2 FYNNEI. Trimming took off 3 bases at V and 0 bases at J, with 6 bases between the two ends. The CDR3 runs 14 residues. This clonotype was seen more than once but under ten times. What it binds is not known. Transcripts of RNA were the source for amplifying TCR beta CDR3 regions. In the first round, RT-PCR was carried out with HTBI primers, and a multiplex PCR formed the second round. TCRdb reprocessed the multiplex PCR reads with MiXCR, giving one entry per CDR3 protein. The data contain hundreds of thousands of distinct CDR3 sequences, 45% of them singletons. Orbital computed tomography, thyroid ultrasound, TRAb, serum thyroxine and clinical symptoms formed the basis of diagnosis. General study results and limits: With roughly 65% sensitivity and around 79% specificity, the model predicted ophthalmopathy progression.

This TCR derives from an adult man with Graves' ophthalmopathy. The specimen was peripheral blood. The chain carries TRBV2 and TRBJ1-5; D remains unclear. The CDR3 spells CASSDSVSNQPQHF. The CDR3 DNA is TGTGCCAGCAGTGATTCGGTTAGCAATCAGCCCCAGCATTTT.